Included here is one T cell receptor (beta chain) sequence, with context. Its cognate antigen has yet to be identified. Per-base quality was not reported, and no clone a single base away is much larger than it. This sample is drawn from a study of blood T cell repertoires in COVID-19 (dated by TCRdb to 2020 to 2021). Some background on the complete study: Samples covering the acute and convalescent phases of COVID-19 were provided by collaborators in the United States, Italy and Spain. Where available, HLA class I and class II types were obtained from metadata supplied by the sample provider rather than from assay-based typing. Nearly every sample came with metadata listing a de-identified subject ID, COVID-19 status, age in years and sex. Samples came from the ongoing ImmuneRACE study (first 160 participants) plus 1,254 subjects from 6 global collaborators. Deeply sampled blood TCRbeta repertoires from subjects exposed to, actively infected with, or recovered from COVID-19 were included in the dataset. The prospective study material was composed of cDNA or gDNA derived from T cells, B-cell-depleted T cells, or PBMCs. The repertoires were released in a freely available public database intended as a resource for research on the immune response to SARS-CoV-2. Results the study describes overall, beyond this receptor: How much clinical and demographic metadata was included differed by source and by participant, and the metadata was provided uncurated.

TCRbeta CDR3 regions were amplified from genomic DNA by means of the immunoSEQ Assay, a bias-controlled multiplex PCR. The authors' pipeline ran thus. The number of nucleated cells in each sample was estimated from the amplification of reference gene primers within the assay. To quantify the absolute abundance of each unique TCRbeta CDR3 rearrangement, sequence reads were collapsed and filtered. For each sample, productive Simpson clonality was calculated by taking the square root of Simpson's diversity index across productive rearrangements. TCRdb took this table from immuneACCESS and kept in-frame rearrangements with V and J called. Such tables lack part of the clones; where checked against another copy, unresolved V genes explain under half of the gap, and the rest is unexplained. V, J and clone size are those of that table, while D and trimming were read from the DNA. Within this sample are some 14,000 clones, with around 87% of them counted one time only. The top ten clonotypes cover roughly 15% of the sample.

Each collaborating institution followed its own protocols to collect whole blood in K2EDTA tubes. For TCRbeta analysis, collaborators shipped samples as frozen whole blood, isolated PBMCs, or DNA extracted from either of those sample types. The germline V gene (reference sequence) specifies LGHDT as CDR1 and YNNKEL as CDR2. The CDR3, cysteine through phenylalanine, is 14 amino acids long. The DNA shown is the 42-base CDR3, in frame from base 1. V ends up 1 base short and J 9 bases short, with an unmatched junction base count of 6. The TCR comes from a man in his fifties or sixties with active COVID-19. The sequenced sample was peripheral blood. The chain employs TRBV3-1 (or the pseudogene TRBV3-2) and TRBJ2-1, with TRBD2 identical over 7 junction bases. The DNA sequence is as follows: TGTGCCAGCAGCCAAGGGGAGGGAGGTGCTGAGCAGTTCTTC. This yields the protein CASSQGEGGAEQFF.